One sample yielded the 14 T cell receptor beta chains listed below, sequenced in a study of spatial heterogeneity in lung cancer. TCRdb ran MiXCR on the 5' RACE reads and lists one entry per CDR3 protein. The profile covers approximately 56,000 distinct CDR3 sequences, with less than 9.5% appearing a single time and less than 45% taken by the ten largest. The time point is: blood at routine non-recurrence follow-up after resection. Tumor, nontumor lung or frozen PBMC supplied whole RNA, sequenced without sorting. The sample here was PBMCs, taken at follow-up. These receptors all come from a female donor with early-stage non-small cell lung cancer.

This clonotype was picked up many times. This chain connects TRBV5-1 to TRBJ1-5, with TRBD1 matching 7 bases. Trimming took 4 bases from V and 7 from J; bases not matched to a gene: 5. This CDR3 has 13 amino acids. Germline CDR1 SGHRS, CDR2 YFSETQ. In DNA, the CDR3 is TGCGCCAGCAGCATCGACAGGGACCAGCCCCAGCATTTT. This encodes CASSIDRDQPQHF.

The chain couples TRBV12-3 or TRBV12-4 to TRBJ2-6, with TRBD2 matching 8 bases. V trimming: 8 bases; J trimming: 4 bases; junction bases outside the gene matches: 10. The CDR3 spans 16 residues. CDR3 sequence: CASVIAGSSGANVLTF. The CDR3 coding sequence is TGTGCCAGCGTAATAGCGGGGAGTTCCGGGGCCAACGTCCTGACTTTC.

This clonotype has only a few counts. Germline and junction disagree at one end, which may indicate a read error. This chain joins TRBV5-1 and TRBJ1-2, with 9 nucleotides matching TRBD1. Germline CDR1 is SGHRS and CDR2 is YFSETQ. The CDR3 consists of 13 residues. CDR3 protein: CASSLDRGERYTF. In DNA form, the CDR3 reads TGCGCCAGCAGTTTGGACAGGGGAGAGCGCTACACCTTC.

This clonotype was picked up many times. The gene calls are TRBV4-3 and TRBJ2-1, with D possibly matching TRBD2 (5 bases). CDR1 LGHNA and CDR2 YSLEER come from the germline V gene. The CDR3 is made up of 18 amino acids. Trimming left V 0 bases short and J 4 bases short, with 19 bases between. The CDR3 DNA sequence: TGCGCCAGCAGCCAAGATCTGTGGACTCAACAAAATTACAATGAGCAGTTCTTC. Residues: CASSQDLWTQQNYNEQFF.

V usage is TRBV28 and J usage is TRBJ1-5; TRBD1 matches at 9 bases. Germline V gives CDR1 MDHEN, CDR2 SYDVKM. The CDR3 consists of 18 residues. Trimming took 4 bases from V and 1 from J; bases not matched to a gene: 11. CDR3 residues: CASSSPGQGTWSNQPQHF. The CDR3 nucleotides read TGTGCCAGCAGTTCACCGGGACAGGGTACATGGAGCAATCAGCCCCAGCATTTT.

This clonotype was observed at least ten times. This sequence joins TRBV3-1 and TRBJ2-2, with 8 bases matching TRBD2. Trimming cost V 6 bases and J 6 bases; bases outside gene matches: 12. The germline CDR1 and CDR2 sequences are LGHDT and YNNKEL (reference sequence). The CDR3 covers 16 residues. The CDR3 DNA follows: TGTGCCAGCAGGCCAAAAGGACTAGCTTGGGCCGGGGAGCTGTTTTTT. Residues: CASRPKGLAWAGELFF.

This chain joins TRBV15 and TRBJ2-7; tentatively, D is TRBD2 (5 bases). Deletions cut 4 bases from V and 0 bases from J, with 13 bases between. This CDR3 has 15 residues. CDR1 and CDR2 (germline): LNHNV, YYDKDF (reference sequence). The CDR3, as DNA: TGTGCCACCAGCACCCTCGGGGAGAGCTCCTACGAGCAGTACTTC. As protein: CATSTLGESSYEQYF.

This clonotype showed up just a few times. The CDR3 protein is CASSVGADRVYEQYF. Written as DNA, the CDR3 is TGTGCCAGCAGCGTAGGTGCCGACAGGGTGTACGAGCAGTACTTC. The V and J genes are TRBV9 and TRBJ2-7; 7 bases align to TRBD1. Germline V gene sequence: CDR1 SGDLS, CDR2 YYNGEE. Unmatched junction bases numbered 7, after V lost 0 bases and J lost 4 bases. This CDR3 comprises 15 residues.

This clonotype has a count of ten or more. The chain carries TRBV12-3 or TRBV12-4 and TRBJ1-1; D remains ambiguous. The CDR3 is 13 residues long. The ends were cut back, 0 bases at V and 3 bases at J, with 5 bases in the middle. The chain's CDR3 is CASSLARHTEAFF. CDR3 DNA sequence: TGTGCCAGCAGTTTAGCGCGTCACACTGAAGCTTTCTTT.

The V gene is TRBV5-1, the J gene TRBJ1-3; D is uncertain. The ends were cut back, 0 bases at V and 0 bases at J, with 7 bases in the middle. Germline loops: CDR1 SGHRS, CDR2 YFSETQ. The CDR3 spans 15 residues. The CDR3 here is CASSLAPGSGNTIYF. DNA of the CDR3: TGCGCCAGCAGCTTGGCCCCAGGCTCTGGAAACACCATATATTTT.

This clonotype appeared many times. This chain connects TRBV5-1 to TRBJ2-2, with D tentatively TRBD1 (6 bases). This CDR3 has 16 amino acids. Trimming removed 3 bases from V and 0 bases from J, with 12 bases in between. From germline, CDR1 is SGHRS and CDR2 YFSETQ. CDR3 amino acids: CASSSSGTSNTGELFF. The DNA of the CDR3 is TGCGCCAGCAGCTCATCGGGGACATCGAACACCGGGGAGCTGTTTTTT.

The rearrangement joins TRBV2 to TRBJ1-1; D is unresolved. CDR3 length equals 13 residues. CDR1 and CDR2 (germline): SNHLY, FYNNEI. Trimming cost V 4 bases and J 1 base, with 7 bases left between them. The CDR3 DNA follows: TGTGCCAGCAGTGGGGAAGGGAACACTGAAGCTTTCTTT. Protein product: CASSGEGNTEAFF.

This clonotype was seen a handful of times. The V call is TRBV20-1, the J call TRBJ2-7, with 11 nucleotides matching TRBD2. V gave up 3 bases and J gave up 5 bases; unmatched junction bases: 6. CDR1 is DFQATT, CDR2 SNEGSKA, per germline (reference sequence). The CDR3 covers 14 residues. For the CDR3, the DNA is TGCAGTGCTAGTCAGGCTAGCGGGGGGAACGAGCAGTACTTC. Its protein product is CSASQASGGNEQYF.

The table lists this clonotype with many counts. J is TRBJ1-5 and V is TRBV7-2; 7 bases align to TRBD1. The CDR3 has 14 residues. Germline V gene sequence: CDR1 SGHTA, CDR2 FQGNSA. V trimming: 4 bases; J trimming: 4 bases; junction bases outside the gene matches: 4. The CDR3 here is CASSSNRGNQPQHF. DNA for the CDR3: TGTGCCAGCAGCTCTAACAGGGGTAATCAGCCCCAGCATTTT. Full variable domain (missing parts from reference TRBV7-2 and TRBJ1-5): GAGVSQSPSNKVTEKGKDVELRCDPISGHTALYWYRQSLGQGLEFLIYFQGNSAPDKSGLPSDRFSAERTGGSVSTLTIQRTQQEDSAVYLCASSSNRGNQPQHFGDGTRLSIL.